This T cell receptor (beta chain) was observed in a study of Ad26.COV2.S vaccination and SARS-CoV-2 variants. Using immunoSEQ multiplex PCR, the repertoire was profiled, and TCRdb retains in-frame clones only, with some absent. In the table there are about 350,000 clones, more than 75% of which are singletons. Treatment given: 15 to 20 received Ad26.COV2.S at low or high dose, single or two shots; 5 received placebo; per-sample allocation not given. Day 63 following the first vaccine or placebo injection was when the samples were taken. The CDR3 loop spans 11 amino acids. Germline CDR1 GTSNPN, CDR2 SVGIG (reference sequence). V lost 3 bases to trimming and J lost 7 bases, with 10 bases between them.

This chain connects TRBV30 to TRBJ2-7; tentatively, D is TRBD2 (5 bases). The sequence came from a person between 18 and 59 years old who received the Ad26.COV2.S COVID-19 vaccine or a placebo. Sequenced material: peripheral blood, taken in a trial of Ad26.COV2.S vaccine versus placebo. The CDR3 spells CAWRVSEEQYF. Written as DNA, the CDR3 is TGTGCCTGGAGGGTTAGCGAGGAGCAGTACTTC.